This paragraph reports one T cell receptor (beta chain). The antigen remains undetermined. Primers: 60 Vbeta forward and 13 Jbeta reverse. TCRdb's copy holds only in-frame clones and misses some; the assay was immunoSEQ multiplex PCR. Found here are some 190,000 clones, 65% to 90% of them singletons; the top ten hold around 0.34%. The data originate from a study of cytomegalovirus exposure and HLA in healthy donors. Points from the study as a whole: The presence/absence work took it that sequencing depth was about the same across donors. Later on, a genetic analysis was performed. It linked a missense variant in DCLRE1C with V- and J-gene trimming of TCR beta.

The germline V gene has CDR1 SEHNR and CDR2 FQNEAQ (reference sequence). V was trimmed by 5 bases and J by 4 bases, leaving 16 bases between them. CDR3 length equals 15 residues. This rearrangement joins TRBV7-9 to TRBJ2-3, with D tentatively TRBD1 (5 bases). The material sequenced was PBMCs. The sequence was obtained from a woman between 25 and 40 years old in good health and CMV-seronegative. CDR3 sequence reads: CASSPSGSGSDTQYF. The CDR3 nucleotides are TGTGCCAGCAGCCCGTCCGGGTCAGGGTCAGATACGCAGTATTTT.